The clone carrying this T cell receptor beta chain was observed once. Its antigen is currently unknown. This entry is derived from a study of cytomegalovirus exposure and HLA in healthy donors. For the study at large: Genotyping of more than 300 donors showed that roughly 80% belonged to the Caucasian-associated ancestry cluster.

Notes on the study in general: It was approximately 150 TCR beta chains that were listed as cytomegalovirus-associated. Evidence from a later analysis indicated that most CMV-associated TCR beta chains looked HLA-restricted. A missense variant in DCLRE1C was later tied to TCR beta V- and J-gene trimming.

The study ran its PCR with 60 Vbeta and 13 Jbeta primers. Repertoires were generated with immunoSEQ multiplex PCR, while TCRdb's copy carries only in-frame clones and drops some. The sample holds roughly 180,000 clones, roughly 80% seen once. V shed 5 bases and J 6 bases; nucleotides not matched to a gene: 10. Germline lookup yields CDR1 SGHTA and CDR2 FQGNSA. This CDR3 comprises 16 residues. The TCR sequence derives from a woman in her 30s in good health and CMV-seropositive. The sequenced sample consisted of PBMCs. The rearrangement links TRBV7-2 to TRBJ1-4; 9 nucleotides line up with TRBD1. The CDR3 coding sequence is TGTGCCAGCAGCCCGCAGCGTTGGACAGGGGATGAAAAACTGTTTTTT. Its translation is CASSPQRWTGDEKLFF.